This TCR beta chain comes out of a study of T cells in Graves' hyperthyroidism and ophthalmopathy (dated by TCRdb to the late 2010s). In the study overall: Peripheral blood was collected at initial diagnosis, before any treatment. To identify distinguishing TCR V-J signatures, a discovery cohort of around 100 patients was used, comprising roughly 45 with Graves' ophthalmopathy and approximately 58 with stable Graves' hyperthyroidism. Prospective prediction of ophthalmopathy was tested in an independent validation cohort consisting of roughly 19 hyperthyroidism patients and 15 or so patients who later progressed to ophthalmopathy. The roughly 100 discovery patients were randomly divided into training and test sets at a 7:3 ratio. The study also compared thyroid tissue and blood T-cell repertoires from more than five Graves' hyperthyroidism patients. After blood sampling, hyperthyroidism patients were treated with methimazole at a starting dose of 30 mg daily, and ophthalmopathy patients were treated with high-dose intravenous methylprednisolone. The paper describes TCR Vbeta CDR3 sequencing of 120 to 150 peripheral blood samples, made up of roughly 45 ophthalmopathy patients, 70 to 80 hyperthyroidism patients and 17 progressor patients. Study-wide conclusions, independent of this receptor: In validation, progression to ophthalmopathy was predicted by the model with about 70% sensitivity and nearly 75% specificity, a median of 6.5 months before onset. Ophthalmopathy was separated from stable hyperthyroidism by a 13 V-J signature model, with 87.88% sensitivity and about 84% specificity obtained in cross-validation and 80%/75% obtained in testing. No statistical method was used to set the sample size in advance, and investigators knew the group allocation. Blood samples also contained most of the expanded thyroid clonotypes (frequency above 0.001), which suggests that blood repertoires may reflect thyroid immune responses.

Ophthalmopathy patients had moderately to severely active disease, Clinical Activity Score of at least 3, NOSPECS grade of at least 4, and duration under 3 months. Any patient with an uncontrolled infection, another autoimmune disease, pregnancy or lactation was excluded. Clinical symptoms, serum thyroxine and TRAb, thyroid ultrasound, and orbital computed tomography formed the basis for the diagnoses. PBMCs were isolated from 7.5 to 10 ml of fresh peripheral blood by Ficoll-Paque density gradient centrifugation. Total RNA was extracted using Trizol reagent, and RNA quality was assessed on an Agilent 2100 Bioanalyzer. CDR1 is given as ENHRY and CDR2 as SYGVKD, both from the germline V gene. V loses 6 bases, J loses 0 bases, and the germline ends lie 8 bases apart. There are 13 amino acids in the CDR3, from cysteine to phenylalanine inclusive. The sequence is cut down to CDR3 DNA, 39 bases in frame from base 1.

The TCR beta CDR3 regions were amplified from the RNA transcripts. A first-round RT-PCR of the TCR CDR3 used the HTBI primer set with the Qiagen OneStep RT-PCR kit. A second multiplex PCR round built the libraries, followed by size selection and purification. Paired-end sequencing of the libraries was performed with 100 bp reads on an Illumina HiSeq2000. As for the authors' bioinformatics: Raw data were processed with SOAPnuke, discarding reads with adapters, uncalled bases, mean Phred below 15, or no exact constant-primer or identifier match. COPE v1.2.5 was used to merge high-quality paired reads, and clonotypes were defined as unique nucleotide sequences. MiTCR v1.1 was used to align clonotypes to the IMGT TRBV, TRBD and TRBJ reference segments. Analysis was restricted to V-J combinations with a frequency above 0.0001, which covered roughly 99% of repertoires. The TCS score was defined as the ratio of F50 (clonal expansion) to E x V (chaos), calculated using BLOSUM62-based TCRdist between CDR3 peptides within each V-J. Welch's t-statistics and random forest reduced around 510 V-J features to 10 to 15, which were used in a naive Bayes classifier (R e1071). TCRdb passed the public sequencing reads through fastp at Q25 and MiXCR, retaining productive beta sequences. Every distinct CDR3 protein forms one entry, paired with its most common genes and DNA. TCRdb assigned the V and J calls; the authors' analysis was not used. The sample table records about 290,000 distinct CDR3 sequences; around 15% of these occur just once. Approximately 60% of the sample comes from the top ten.

This clonotype was seen more than once but under ten times. The target of this receptor is not known. No much larger clonotype is one base removed from it; base qualities were not supplied. Sequenced sample: blood. This receptor was obtained from a woman aged 55-70 years with Graves' ophthalmopathy. The V and J genes are TRBV10-3 and TRBJ1-1; TRBD1 is a weak D gene call, 5 bases matching. The CDR3 region has the sequence CAIRDSLNTEAFF. The DNA sequence is TGTGCCATCAGAGACAGTTTGAACACTGAAGCTTTCTTT.